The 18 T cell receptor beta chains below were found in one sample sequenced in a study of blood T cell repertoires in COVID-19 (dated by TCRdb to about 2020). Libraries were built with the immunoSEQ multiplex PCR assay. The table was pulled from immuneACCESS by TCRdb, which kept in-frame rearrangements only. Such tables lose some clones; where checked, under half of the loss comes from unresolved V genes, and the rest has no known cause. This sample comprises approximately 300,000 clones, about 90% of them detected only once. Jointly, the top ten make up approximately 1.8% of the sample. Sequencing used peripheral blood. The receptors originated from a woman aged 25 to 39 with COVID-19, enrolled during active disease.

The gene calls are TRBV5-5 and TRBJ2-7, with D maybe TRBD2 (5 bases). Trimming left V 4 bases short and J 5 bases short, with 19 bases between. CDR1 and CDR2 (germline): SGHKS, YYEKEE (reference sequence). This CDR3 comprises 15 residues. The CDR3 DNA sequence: TGTGCCAGCAGCCCCAATTTGGTAGCGTTCAACGAGCAGTACTTC. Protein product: CASSPNLVAFNEQYF.

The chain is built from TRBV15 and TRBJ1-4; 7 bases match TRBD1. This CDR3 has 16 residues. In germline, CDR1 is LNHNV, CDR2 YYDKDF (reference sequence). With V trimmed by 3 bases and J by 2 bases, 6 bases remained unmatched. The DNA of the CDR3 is TGTGCCACCAGCAGGACAGGGAGATCCACTAATGAAAAACTGTTTTTT. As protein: CATSRTGRSTNEKLFF.

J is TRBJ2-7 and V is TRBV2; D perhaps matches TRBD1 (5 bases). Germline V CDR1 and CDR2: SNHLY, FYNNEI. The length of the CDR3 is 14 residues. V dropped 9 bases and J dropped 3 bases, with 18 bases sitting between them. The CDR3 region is CASKQEYLLYEQYV. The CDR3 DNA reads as TGTGCCAGTAAACAGGAATACCTTCTCTACGAGCAGTACGTC.

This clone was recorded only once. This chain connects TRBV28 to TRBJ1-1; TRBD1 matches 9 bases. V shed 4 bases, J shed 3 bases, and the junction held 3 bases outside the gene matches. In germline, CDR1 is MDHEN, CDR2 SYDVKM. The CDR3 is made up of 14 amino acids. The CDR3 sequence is CASSWGQGHTEAFF. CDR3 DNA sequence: TGTGCCAGCAGTTGGGGACAGGGCCACACTGAAGCTTTCTTT. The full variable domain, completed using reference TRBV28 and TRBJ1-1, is DVKVTQSSRYLVKRTGEKVFLECVQDMDHENMFWYRQDPGLGLRLIYFSYDVKMKEKGDIPEGYSVSREKKERFSLILESASTNQTSMYLCASSWGQGHTEAFFGQGTRLTVV.

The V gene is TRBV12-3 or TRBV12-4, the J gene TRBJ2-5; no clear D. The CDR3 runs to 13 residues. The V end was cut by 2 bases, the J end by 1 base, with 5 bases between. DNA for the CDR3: TGTGCCAGCAGTTTACTACCCCAAGAGACCCAGTACTTC. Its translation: CASSLLPQETQYF.

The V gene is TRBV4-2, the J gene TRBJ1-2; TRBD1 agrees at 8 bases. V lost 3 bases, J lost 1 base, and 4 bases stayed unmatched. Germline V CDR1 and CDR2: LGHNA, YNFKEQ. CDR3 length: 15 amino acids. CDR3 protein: CASSHPGQGNYGYTF. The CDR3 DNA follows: TGTGCCAGCAGCCATCCCGGACAGGGTAACTATGGCTACACCTTC.

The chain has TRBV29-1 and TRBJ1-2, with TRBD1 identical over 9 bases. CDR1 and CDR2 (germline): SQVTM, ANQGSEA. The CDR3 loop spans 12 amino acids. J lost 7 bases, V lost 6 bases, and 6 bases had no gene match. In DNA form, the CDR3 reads TGCAGCGTCGGGGACAGGGTGGTTGGCTACACCTTC. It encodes CSVGDRVVGYTF.

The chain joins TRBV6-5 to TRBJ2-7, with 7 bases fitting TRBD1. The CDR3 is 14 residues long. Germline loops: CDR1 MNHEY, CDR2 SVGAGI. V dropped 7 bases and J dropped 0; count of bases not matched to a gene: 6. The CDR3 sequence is CASNSGQSSYEQYV. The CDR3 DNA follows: TGTGCCAGCAATTCGGGACAGAGCTCCTACGAGCAGTACGTC.

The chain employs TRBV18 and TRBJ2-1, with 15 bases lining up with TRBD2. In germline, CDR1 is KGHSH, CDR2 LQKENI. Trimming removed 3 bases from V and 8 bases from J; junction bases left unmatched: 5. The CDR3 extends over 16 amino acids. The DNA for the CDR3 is TGTGCCAGCTCACCGAGGACTAGCGGGGGGGCCTATGAGCAGTTCTTC. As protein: CASSPRTSGGAYEQFF.

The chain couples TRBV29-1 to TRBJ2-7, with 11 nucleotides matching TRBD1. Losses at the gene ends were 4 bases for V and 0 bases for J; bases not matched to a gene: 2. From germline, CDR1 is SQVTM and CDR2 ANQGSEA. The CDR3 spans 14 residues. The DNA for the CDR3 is TGCAGCGTTGCCGGGACAGGGGGCTCCTACGAGCAGTACTTC. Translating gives CSVAGTGGSYEQYF.

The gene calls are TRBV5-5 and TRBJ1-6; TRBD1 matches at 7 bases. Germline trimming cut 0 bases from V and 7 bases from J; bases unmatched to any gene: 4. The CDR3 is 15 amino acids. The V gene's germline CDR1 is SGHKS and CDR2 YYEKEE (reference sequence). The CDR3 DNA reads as TGTGCCAGCAGCTTGGAGACAGGGCACAATTCACCCCTCCACTTT. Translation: CASSLETGHNSPLHF.

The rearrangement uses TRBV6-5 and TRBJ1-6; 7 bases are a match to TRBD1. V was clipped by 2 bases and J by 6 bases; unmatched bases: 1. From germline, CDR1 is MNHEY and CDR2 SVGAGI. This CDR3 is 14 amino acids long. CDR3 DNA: TGTGCCAGCAGTTACGGGGACAGTAATTCACCCCTCCACTTT. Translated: CASSYGDSNSPLHF.

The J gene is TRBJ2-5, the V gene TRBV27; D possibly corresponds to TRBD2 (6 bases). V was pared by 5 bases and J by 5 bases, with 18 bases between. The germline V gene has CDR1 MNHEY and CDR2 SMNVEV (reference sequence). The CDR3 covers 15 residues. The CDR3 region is CASSTAWGGEETQYF. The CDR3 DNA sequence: TGTGCCAGCAGTACGGCCTGGGGCGGGGAGGAGACCCAGTACTTC.

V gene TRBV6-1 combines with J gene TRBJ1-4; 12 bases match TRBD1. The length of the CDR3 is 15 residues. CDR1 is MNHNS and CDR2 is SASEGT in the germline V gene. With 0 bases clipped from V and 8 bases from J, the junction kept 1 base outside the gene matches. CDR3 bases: TGTGCCAGCAGTGAAGCCGGGACAGGGGGCGAAAAACTGTTTTTT. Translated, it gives CASSEAGTGGEKLFF.

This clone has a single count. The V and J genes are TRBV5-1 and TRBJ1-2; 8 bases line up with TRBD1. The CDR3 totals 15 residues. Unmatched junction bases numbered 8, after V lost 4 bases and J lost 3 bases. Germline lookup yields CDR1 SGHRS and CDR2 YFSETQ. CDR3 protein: CASSLGQGSYYGYTF. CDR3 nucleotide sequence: TGCGCCAGCAGCCTCGGACAGGGTTCCTACTATGGCTACACCTTC.

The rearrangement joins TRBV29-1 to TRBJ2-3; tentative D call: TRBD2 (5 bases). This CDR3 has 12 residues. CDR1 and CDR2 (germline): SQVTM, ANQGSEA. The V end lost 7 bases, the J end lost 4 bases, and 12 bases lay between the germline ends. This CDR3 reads CSDGLGSDTQYF. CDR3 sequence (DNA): TGCAGCGACGGACTTGGATCAGATACGCAGTATTTT.

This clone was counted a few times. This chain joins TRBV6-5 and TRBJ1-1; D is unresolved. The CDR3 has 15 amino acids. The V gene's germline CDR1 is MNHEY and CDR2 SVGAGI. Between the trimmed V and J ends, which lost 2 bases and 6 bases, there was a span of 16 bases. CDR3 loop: CASSYLGAGTAEAFF. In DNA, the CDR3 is TGTGCCAGCAGTTACCTGGGAGCGGGAACCGCTGAAGCTTTCTTT.

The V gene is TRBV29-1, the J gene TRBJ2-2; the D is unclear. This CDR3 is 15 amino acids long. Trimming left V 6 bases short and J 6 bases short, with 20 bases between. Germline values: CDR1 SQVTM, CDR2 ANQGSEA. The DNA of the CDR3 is TGCAGCGTCGTTAGGTTCGACGAGGCGGCCGGGGAGCTGTTTTTT. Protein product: CSVVRFDEAAGELFF.